This note documents a single TCR beta chain sequence. Its specificity is not known. J was trimmed by 8 bases and V by 4 bases; bases with no gene match: 9. CDR1 and CDR2 (germline): SGDLS, YYNGEE. This CDR3 region has 14 residues. The sample belongs to a study of T cell responses to AZD1222 COVID-19 vaccine. Study results and caveats: Reportedly, close to half of spike-specific TCRs are directed against unmutated variant regions. Only after the peak T cell response were repertoires sampled. Donors, mostly white British, included more females; clonal diversity was possibly underestimated. Receipt of two AZD1222 doses was followed by a rise in Spike-specific TCR breadth and depth.

The assay was immunoSEQ multiplex PCR, and TCRdb's table has in-frame clones only and misses some. Of 55,000 to 75,000 clones in the sample, about four fifths were seen once. This receptor was taken from an adult in good health. The sample was peripheral blood, taken on day 0 of AZD1222 vaccination. V and J are TRBV9 and TRBJ2-1, with 7 bases identical to TRBD1. The CDR3 bases are TGTGCCAGCAGCCCACGACAGGGCGGTGATGAGCAGTTCTTC. Translating it yields CASSPRQGGDEQFF.